The sample holds a few counts of the clone carrying this T cell receptor beta chain. Its antigen is unknown. The sample is drawn from a study of post-analysis software for immune sequencing data. V lost 6 bases and J 3 bases, leaving 15 bases between the germline ends. The CDR3 runs 14 residues. Study results and limitations: When the samples were clustered directly with F measure, those that had been prepared in the same batch showed strong co-clustering. Controls showed lower frequencies than patients for several TRBV segments, and TRBV5-6, TRBV5-1 and TRBV20-1 were among these.

Included in the TCR beta cDNA libraries were unique molecular identifiers. TCRdb re-derived calls from the PCR reads in MiXCR, one entry per CDR3 protein. The table has 750,000 to 950,000 distinct CDR3 sequences, 46% seen once. Sequenced input: blood. The rearrangement links TRBV12-3 or TRBV12-4 to TRBJ2-7; maybe TRBD2 (5 bases). This TCR derives from a girl aged 10 to 17 with multiple sclerosis. The CDR3 loop is CASSVGPLVYEQYF. The DNA of the CDR3 is TGTGCCAGCAGCGTCGGCCCACTAGTCTACGAGCAGTACTTC.